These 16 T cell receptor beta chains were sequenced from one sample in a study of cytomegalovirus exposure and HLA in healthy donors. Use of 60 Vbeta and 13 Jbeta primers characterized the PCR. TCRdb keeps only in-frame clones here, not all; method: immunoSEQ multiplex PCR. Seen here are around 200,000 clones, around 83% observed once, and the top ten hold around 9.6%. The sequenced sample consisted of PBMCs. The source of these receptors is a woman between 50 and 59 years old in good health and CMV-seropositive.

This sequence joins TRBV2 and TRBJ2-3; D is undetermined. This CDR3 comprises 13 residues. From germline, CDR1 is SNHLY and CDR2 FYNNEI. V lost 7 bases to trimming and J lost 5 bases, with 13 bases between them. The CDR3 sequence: CASIRVRIDTQYF. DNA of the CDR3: TGTGCCAGCATTCGGGTGAGGATAGATACGCAGTATTTT.

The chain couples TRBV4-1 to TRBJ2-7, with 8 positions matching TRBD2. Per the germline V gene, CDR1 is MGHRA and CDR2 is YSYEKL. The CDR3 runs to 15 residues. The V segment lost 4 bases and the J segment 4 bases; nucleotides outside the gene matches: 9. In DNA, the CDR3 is TGCGCCAGCAGCCTTACTGCGGGGGGAATTTACGAGCAGTACTTC. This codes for CASSLTAGGIYEQYF.

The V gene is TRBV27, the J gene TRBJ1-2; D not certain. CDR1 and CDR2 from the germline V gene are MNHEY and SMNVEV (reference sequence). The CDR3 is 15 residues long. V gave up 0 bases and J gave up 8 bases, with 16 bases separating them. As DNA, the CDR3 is TGTGCCAGCAGTTTATCACTGTTCAGAGGGTTCGGCTACACCTTC. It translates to CASSLSLFRGFGYTF.

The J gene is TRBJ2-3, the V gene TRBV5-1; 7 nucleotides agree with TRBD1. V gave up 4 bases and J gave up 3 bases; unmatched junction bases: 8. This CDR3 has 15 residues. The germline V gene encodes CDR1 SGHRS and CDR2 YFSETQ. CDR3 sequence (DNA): TGCGCCAGCAGCCACAACAGGGGATGGACAGATACGCAGTATTTT. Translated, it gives CASSHNRGWTDTQYF.

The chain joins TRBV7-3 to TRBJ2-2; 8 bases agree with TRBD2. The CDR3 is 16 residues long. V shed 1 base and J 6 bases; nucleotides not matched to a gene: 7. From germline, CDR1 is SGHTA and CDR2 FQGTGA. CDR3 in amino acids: CASSLMVPSGSGELFF. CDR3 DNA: TGTGCCAGCAGCTTAATGGTGCCTAGCGGGTCCGGGGAGCTGTTTTTT.

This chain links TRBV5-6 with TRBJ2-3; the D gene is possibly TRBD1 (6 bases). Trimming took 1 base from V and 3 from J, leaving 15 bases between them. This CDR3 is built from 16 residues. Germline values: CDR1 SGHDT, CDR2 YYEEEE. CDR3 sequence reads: CASSLRDRSRTDTQYF. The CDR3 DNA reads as TGTGCCAGCAGCTTGAGAGACAGGTCCCGGACAGATACGCAGTATTTT.

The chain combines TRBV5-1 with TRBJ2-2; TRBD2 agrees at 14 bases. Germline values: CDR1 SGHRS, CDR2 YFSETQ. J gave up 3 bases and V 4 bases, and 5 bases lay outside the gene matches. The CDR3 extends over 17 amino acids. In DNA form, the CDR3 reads TGCGCCAGCAGCCAGTCGGGACTAGCGGGGGACACCGGGGAGCTGTTTTTT. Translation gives CASSQSGLAGDTGELFF. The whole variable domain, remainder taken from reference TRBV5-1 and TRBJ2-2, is KAGVTQTPRYLIKTRGQQVTLSCSPISGHRSVSWYQQTPGQGLQFLFEYFSETQRNKGNFPGRFSGRQFSNSRSEMNVSTLELGDSALYLCASSQSGLAGDTGELFFGEGSRLTVL.

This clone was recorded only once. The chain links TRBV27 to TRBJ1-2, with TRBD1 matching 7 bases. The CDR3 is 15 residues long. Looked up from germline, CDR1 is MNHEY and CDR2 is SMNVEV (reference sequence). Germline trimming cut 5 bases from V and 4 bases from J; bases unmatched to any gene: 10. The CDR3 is CASSKNRGYVYGYTF. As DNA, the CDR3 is TGTGCCAGCAGTAAAAACAGGGGTTATGTCTATGGCTACACCTTC.

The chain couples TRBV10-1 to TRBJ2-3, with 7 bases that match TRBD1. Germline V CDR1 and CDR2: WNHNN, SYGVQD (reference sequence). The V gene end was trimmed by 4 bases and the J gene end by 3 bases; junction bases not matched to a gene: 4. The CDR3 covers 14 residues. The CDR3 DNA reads TGCGCCAGCAGTGTGGGGACAGAGACAGATACGCAGTATTTT. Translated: CASSVGTETDTQYF.

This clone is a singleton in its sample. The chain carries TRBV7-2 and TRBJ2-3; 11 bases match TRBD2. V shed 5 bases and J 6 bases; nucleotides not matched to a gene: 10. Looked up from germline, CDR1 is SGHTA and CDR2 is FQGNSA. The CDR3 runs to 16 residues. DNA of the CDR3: TGTGCCAGCAGCCTAGGGACTAGCGGAAAAAGGGATACGCAGTATTTT. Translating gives CASSLGTSGKRDTQYF.

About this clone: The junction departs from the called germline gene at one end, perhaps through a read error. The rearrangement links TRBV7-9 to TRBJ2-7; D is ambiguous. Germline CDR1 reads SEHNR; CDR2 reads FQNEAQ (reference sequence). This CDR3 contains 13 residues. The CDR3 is CSSSPPSSYEQYF. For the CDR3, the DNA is TGTTCCAGCAGCCCCCCTAGCTCCTACGAGCAGTACTTC. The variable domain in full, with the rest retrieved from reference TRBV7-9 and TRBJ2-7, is DTGVSQNPRHKITKRGQNVTFRCDPISEHNRLYWYRQTLGQGPEFLTYFQNEAQLEKSRLLSDRFSAERPKGSFSTLEIQRTEQGDSAMYLCSSSPPSSYEQYFGPGTRLTVT.

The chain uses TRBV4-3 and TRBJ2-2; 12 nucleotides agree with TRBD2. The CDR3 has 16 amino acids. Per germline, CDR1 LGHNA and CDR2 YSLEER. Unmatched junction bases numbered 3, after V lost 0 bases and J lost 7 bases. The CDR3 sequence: CASSQEPSGGGGELFF. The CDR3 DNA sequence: TGCGCCAGCAGCCAAGAGCCTAGCGGGGGGGGCGGGGAGCTGTTTTTT.

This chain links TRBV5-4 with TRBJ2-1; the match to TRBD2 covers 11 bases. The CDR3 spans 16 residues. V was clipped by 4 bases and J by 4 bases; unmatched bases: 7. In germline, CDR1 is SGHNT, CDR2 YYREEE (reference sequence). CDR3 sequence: CASSATGTSGYNEQFF. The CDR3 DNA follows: TGTGCCAGCAGCGCCACCGGGACTAGCGGATACAATGAGCAGTTCTTC. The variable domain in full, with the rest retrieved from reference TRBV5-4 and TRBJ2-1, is ETGVTQSPTHLIKTRGQQVTLRCSSQSGHNTVSWYQQALGQGPQFIFQYYREEENGRGNFPPRFSGLQFPNYSSELNVNALELDDSALYLCASSATGTSGYNEQFFGPGTRLTVL.

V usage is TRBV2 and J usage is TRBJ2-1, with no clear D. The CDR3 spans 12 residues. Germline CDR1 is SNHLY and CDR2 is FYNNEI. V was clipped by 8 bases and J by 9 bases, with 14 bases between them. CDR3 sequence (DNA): TGTGCCAGCCACAGTGGGTCAATTGAGCAGTTCTTC. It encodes CASHSGSIEQFF.

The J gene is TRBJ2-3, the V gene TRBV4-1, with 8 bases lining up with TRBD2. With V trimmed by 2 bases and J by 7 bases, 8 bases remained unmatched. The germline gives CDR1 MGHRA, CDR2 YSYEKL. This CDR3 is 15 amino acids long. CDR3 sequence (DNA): TGCGCCAGCAGCCAACGGGGGGGGGTCGGGAATACGCAGTATTTT. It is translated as CASSQRGGVGNTQYF.

This CDR3 is CASRPDRGGSETQYF. CDR3 nucleotides: TGTGCCAGCAGACCGGACAGGGGAGGTTCAGAGACCCAGTACTTC. This rearrangement joins TRBV7-9 to TRBJ2-5, with 9 bases that match TRBD1. Trimming cost V 6 bases and J 4 bases; bases outside gene matches: 9. The length of the CDR3 is 15 residues. CDR1 and CDR2 from the germline V gene are SEHNR and FQNEAQ (reference sequence). Drawing the rest from reference TRBV7-9 and TRBJ2-5, the complete variable domain is DTGVSQNPRHKITKRGQNVTFRCDPISEHNRLYWYRQTLGQGPEFLTYFQNEAQLEKSRLLSDRFSAERPKGSFSTLEIQRTEQGDSAMYLCASRPDRGGSETQYFGPGTRLLVL.